A single sample is the source of the 27 T cell receptor beta chains below, sequenced in a study of blood T cell repertoires in COVID-19. The repertoire was sequenced with immunoSEQ multiplex PCR; TCRdb's copy has only in-frame clones and lacks some. Seen here are 200,000 to 300,000 clones, approximately 86% observed once, and the top ten hold about 1.7%. Material for sequencing was peripheral blood. The receptors derive from a woman aged 55 to 70 who had recovered from COVID-19.

The chain couples TRBV29-1 to TRBJ2-3; 7 positions match TRBD2. With 4 bases clipped from V and 0 bases from J, the junction kept 4 bases outside the gene matches. CDR3 size: 14 residues. Germline values: CDR1 SQVTM, CDR2 ANQGSEA. CDR3 nucleotides: TGCAGCGTTGGTTCTAGCGGAAGCACAGATACGCAGTATTTT. This sequence encodes CSVGSSGSTDTQYF.

J is TRBJ1-2 and V is TRBV28, with 7 bases matching TRBD1. Germline V gene sequence: CDR1 MDHEN, CDR2 SYDVKM. The ends lost 6 bases at V and 6 bases at J; junction bases unmatched: 1. CDR3 length: 11 residues. The CDR3 DNA sequence: TGTGCCAGCAGCACAGGGGATGGCTACACCTTC. Translated, it gives CASSTGDGYTF.

V is TRBV9 and J is TRBJ2-2, with D possibly being TRBD1 (5 bases). Germline V gene sequence: CDR1 SGDLS, CDR2 YYNGEE. Deletions cut 2 bases from V and 4 bases from J, with 9 bases between. CDR3 length: 14 residues. The CDR3 nucleotides read TGTGCCAGCAGCGTTGAGACAGTCACCGGGGAGCTGTTTTTT. Protein product: CASSVETVTGELFF. The full variable domain, completed using reference TRBV9 and TRBJ2-2, is DSGVTQTPKHLITATGQRVTLRCSPRSGDLSVYWYQQSLDQGLQFLIQYYNGEERAKGNILERFSAQQFPDLHSELNLSSLELGDSALYFCASSVETVTGELFFGEGSRLTVL.

V is TRBV11-2 and J is TRBJ2-7, with TRBD1 as a possible D gene (6 bases). V gave up 3 bases and J gave up 2 bases, with 11 bases separating them. The CDR3 runs 14 residues. CDR1 is SGHAT and CDR2 is FQNNGV in the germline V gene. The CDR3 here is CASSFVQGTYEQYF. CDR3 bases: TGTGCCAGCAGCTTTGTCCAGGGGACCTACGAGCAGTACTTC.

The CDR3 DNA reads TGTGCCAGCAGCTTAGATGGGACAGGGGATAGCTATGGCTACACCTTC. This sequence encodes CASSLDGTGDSYGYTF. This chain connects TRBV11-2 to TRBJ1-2, with 10 bases that match TRBD1. The CDR3 consists of 16 residues. Germline V CDR1 and CDR2: SGHAT, FQNNGV. V lost 0 bases to trimming and J lost 4 bases; unmatched junction nucleotides: 5.

The CDR3 loop is CSVEFLPNYGYTF. The CDR3 bases are TGCAGCGTTGAATTCCTCCCTAACTATGGCTACACCTTC. The chain combines TRBV29-1 with TRBJ1-2; unclear D gene. V was pared by 2 bases and J by 0 bases, with 7 bases between. CDR3 length: 13 amino acids. Germline V gene lookup returns CDR1 SQVTM and CDR2 ANQGSEA.

The rearrangement uses TRBV7-3 and TRBJ1-1, with D perhaps matching TRBD1 (6 bases). The ends were cut back, 6 bases at V and 6 bases at J, with 8 bases in the middle. The CDR3 contains 11 residues. CDR1 SGHTA and CDR2 FQGTGA come from the germline V gene. This CDR3 is CASSSGAEAFF. Here the CDR3 DNA reads TGTGCCAGCAGTTCAGGGGCTGAAGCTTTCTTT.

The V gene is TRBV4-3, the J gene TRBJ1-2, with a possible D match to TRBD1 (6 bases). In germline, CDR1 is LGHNA, CDR2 YSLEER. The CDR3 is 15 amino acids. V was cut by 0 bases and J by 3 bases, with 11 bases left in between. In DNA, the CDR3 is TGCGCCAGCAGCCAAGAATCCGGACAGTACTATGGCTACACCTTC. Translation gives CASSQESGQYYGYTF.

This clone was picked up a small number of times. This chain connects TRBV9 to TRBJ2-1; 15 nucleotides match TRBD2. The CDR3 sequence is 16 residues long. The V gene's germline CDR1 is SGDLS and CDR2 YYNGEE. V shed 7 bases and J 9 bases; nucleotides not matched to a gene: 11. Here the CDR3 reads CASGTDRTSGGAEQFF. The DNA for the CDR3 is TGTGCCAGCGGTACGGACCGGACTAGCGGGGGGGCTGAGCAGTTCTTC.

This sequence joins TRBV19 and TRBJ1-1, with unresolved D. Trimming cost V 5 bases and J 1 base, with 8 bases left between them. CDR1 LNHDA and CDR2 SQIVND come from the germline V gene (reference sequence). This CDR3 has 13 residues. The CDR3 sequence is CASSATANTEAFF. CDR3 in DNA: TGTGCCAGTAGTGCAACAGCGAACACTGAAGCTTTCTTT.

The chain employs TRBV5-1 and TRBJ1-1, with D perhaps matching TRBD1 (5 bases). Deletions cut 5 bases from V and 9 bases from J, with 14 bases between. Germline V gene lookup returns CDR1 SGHRS and CDR2 YFSETQ. The CDR3 is made up of 12 amino acids. CDR3 sequence reads: CASRGAGLKAFF. CDR3 coding DNA: TGCGCCAGCAGAGGGGCCGGTCTTAAAGCTTTCTTT.

CDR3 amino acids: CASRLGTSGHIQYF. CDR3 DNA: TGTGCCAGCAGACTTGGGACTAGCGGTCACATTCAGTACTTC. The chain carries TRBV28 and TRBJ2-4; 11 nucleotides line up with TRBD2. V gave up 6 bases and J gave up 8 bases; unmatched junction bases: 6. CDR1 MDHEN and CDR2 SYDVKM come from the germline V gene. There are 14 residues in the CDR3.

The V gene is TRBV7-8, the J gene TRBJ2-3, with D uncertain. Trimming shortened V by 5 bases and J by 0 bases, and 12 bases separated the two germline ends. The CDR3 is 15 residues long. Germline CDR1 and CDR2: SGHVS and FQNEAQ. The DNA of the CDR3 is TGTGCCAGCAGCCAAAGGCCGGGTAGCACAGATACGCAGTATTTT. Translated, it gives CASSQRPGSTDTQYF. Drawing the rest from reference TRBV7-8 and TRBJ2-3, the complete variable domain is GAGVSQSPRYKVAKRGQDVALRCDPISGHVSLFWYQQALGQGPEFLTYFQNEAQLDKSGLPSDRFFAERPEGSVSTLKIQRTQQEDSAVYLCASSQRPGSTDTQYFGPGTRLTVL.

V and J are TRBV28 and TRBJ1-4; possible D gene TRBD1, 5 bases. The CDR3 spans 14 residues. Trimming cost V 4 bases and J 0 bases, with 6 bases left between them. Germline CDR1 and CDR2: MDHEN and SYDVKM. The CDR3 nucleotides are TGTGCCAGCAGTTCAGGGTCAACTAATGAAAAACTGTTTTTT. This translates into CASSSGSTNEKLFF.

The chain couples TRBV3-1 (or the pseudogene TRBV3-2) to TRBJ2-1; D is uncertain. CDR3 length: 12 residues. CDR1 and CDR2 (germline): LGHDT, YNNKEL (reference sequence). With 1 base removed from V and 8 bases from J, the gap between germline ends came to 6 bases. The CDR3 sequence: CASSQVGYEQFF. CDR3 coding DNA: TGTGCCAGCAGCCAAGTCGGGTATGAGCAGTTCTTC.

Turning to this clone: The junction and the germline gene differ at one end; a read error may be behind it. CDR3 residues: CASSVYRERGYDYTF. The CDR3 DNA is TGTGCCAGCAGCGTCTACAGGGAGCGTGGATATGACTACACCTTC. The chain employs TRBV9 and TRBJ1-2; D might be TRBD1 (6 bases). Germline V gene lookup returns CDR1 SGDLS and CDR2 YYNGEE. CDR3 size: 15 residues.

The chain has TRBV15 and TRBJ1-3; no reliable D call. Trimming took 0 bases from V and 1 from J, leaving 10 bases between them. The CDR3 is made up of 16 amino acids. Germline V gives CDR1 LNHNV, CDR2 YYDKDF (reference sequence). As DNA, the CDR3 is TGTGCCACCAGCAGAGATTATGGCAATTCTGGAAACACCATATATTTT. This gives the protein CATSRDYGNSGNTIYF.

The chain is built from TRBV18 and TRBJ1-5; a weak D match, TRBD1 (6 bases). Germline lookup yields CDR1 KGHSH and CDR2 LQKENI. The CDR3 spans 14 residues. Trimming removed 8 bases at V and 0 bases at J, with 11 bases between. The CDR3 protein is CASAGQISNQPQHF. In DNA form, the CDR3 reads TGTGCCAGCGCCGGACAGATTAGCAATCAGCCCCAGCATTTT.

The chain links TRBV5-6 to TRBJ1-6, with D perhaps TRBD1 (6 bases). V lost 4 bases and J 1 base, leaving 9 bases between the germline ends. The CDR3 has 15 residues. The germline V gene encodes CDR1 SGHDT and CDR2 YYEEEE. The CDR3 coding sequence is TGTGCCAGCAGCCGCAGGGGATCCTATAATTCACCCCTCCACTTT. Translated, it gives CASSRRGSYNSPLHF.

With respect to this clone: The junction does not match germline at one end; this may be a read error. The chain links TRBV5-1 to TRBJ1-2; 9 positions match TRBD1. Germline V gene lookup returns CDR1 SGHRS and CDR2 YFSETQ. There are 11 residues in the CDR3. The CDR3: CASSFARDRVF. CDR3 nucleotide sequence: TGCGCCAGCAGCTTCGCACGGGACAGGGTCTTC.

The chain uses TRBV2 and TRBJ1-2; D ambiguous. This CDR3 has 13 residues. V dropped 8 bases and J dropped 7 bases, with 17 bases sitting between them. Germline CDR1 reads SNHLY; CDR2 reads FYNNEI. CDR3 sequence reads: CASSFDTAGGYTF. The DNA of the CDR3 is TGTGCCAGCTCTTTCGACACGGCTGGTGGCTACACCTTC.

The chain combines TRBV3-1 (or the pseudogene TRBV3-2) with TRBJ2-5; 14 bases match TRBD2. The CDR3 is made up of 17 amino acids. In germline, CDR1 is LGHDT, CDR2 YNNKEL (reference sequence). V was clipped by 5 bases and J by 4 bases; unmatched bases: 9. The CDR3: CASSNGLAGGQGETQYF. In nucleotides, the CDR3 is TGTGCCAGCAGCAACGGACTAGCGGGGGGACAAGGAGAGACCCAGTACTTC.

This clone was seen once. The chain carries TRBV4-3 and TRBJ2-2, with TRBD1 matching over 7 bases. The CDR3 is 14 amino acids. Germline V gene lookup returns CDR1 LGHNA and CDR2 YSLEER. J was trimmed by 4 bases and V by 4 bases; bases with no gene match: 3. This CDR3 is CASSRTGVTGELFF. The CDR3 coding sequence is TGCGCCAGCAGCCGGACAGGCGTCACCGGGGAGCTGTTTTTT.

This chain uses TRBV18 with TRBJ2-1, with D tentatively TRBD1 (7 bases). Trimming took off 3 bases at V and 2 bases at J, with 11 bases between the two ends. The CDR3 is 15 amino acids. In germline, CDR1 is KGHSH, CDR2 LQKENI. The CDR3 DNA reads TGTGCCAGCTCACCCGCAGGGGGGCCCTACAATGAGCAGTTCTTC. Its translation is CASSPAGGPYNEQFF.

V and J are TRBV18 and TRBJ2-1, with 8 positions matching TRBD2. CDR3 length: 15 amino acids. Germline values: CDR1 KGHSH, CDR2 LQKENI. V trimming: 0 bases; J trimming: 9 bases; junction bases outside the gene matches: 7. The CDR3 DNA is TGTGCCAGCTCACCACCGGTCGGGGGGGTAGGTGAGCAGTTCTTC. The encoded protein is CASSPPVGGVGEQFF.

The chain employs TRBV27 and TRBJ2-7; 10 positions agree with TRBD1. This CDR3 has 15 residues. CDR1 MNHEY and CDR2 SMNVEV come from the germline V gene (reference sequence). V shed 5 bases, J shed 6 bases, and the junction held 10 bases outside the gene matches. The CDR3 coding sequence is TGTGCCAGCAGTCCGTCAGCCGGGGACAGGGGCGAGCAGTACTTC. It encodes CASSPSAGDRGEQYF.

V gene TRBV4-3 combines with J gene TRBJ2-3, with 15 positions matching TRBD2. CDR1 is LGHNA and CDR2 is YSLEER in the germline V gene. There are 18 residues in the CDR3. V shed 0 bases, J shed 3 bases, and the junction held 4 bases outside the gene matches. As DNA, the CDR3 is TGCGCCAGCAGCCAAGACGGGACTAGCGGGGGGTTTACAGATACGCAGTATTTT. Its translation: CASSQDGTSGGFTDTQYF.